One sample yielded the 32 T cell receptor beta chains listed below, sequenced in a study of CD8+ T cells in alopecia areata. The treatment denotes: oral pan-JAK inhibitor, 5-10 mg twice daily. It was cDNA, reverse transcribed from extracted RNA, that served as the sequencing template. Method: immunoSEQ multiplex PCR; TCRdb's copy keeps in-frame clones and lacks some. Altogether about 180,000 clones are present, 53% being singletons, with the ten largest covering roughly a tenth. The material sequenced was CD8+ T cells sorted from blood, taken at week 24, from a patient treated with tofacitinib. These receptors all come from a human donor with alopecia areata.

This chain joins TRBV7-9 and TRBJ2-2; no reliable D call. The CDR3 consists of 15 residues. The V and J ends lost 7 bases and 4 bases respectively, with 16 bases between them. Germline loops: CDR1 SEHNR, CDR2 FQNEAQ (reference sequence). The DNA of the CDR3 is TGTGCCAGCACCTCCCAGGAAGGAGTCACCGGGGAGCTGTTTTTT. Residues: CASTSQEGVTGELFF.

This clone was counted only a few times. This sequence joins TRBV5-6 and TRBJ2-7; 10 bases map to TRBD2. This CDR3 region has 15 residues. V shed 4 bases, J shed 2 bases, and the junction held 6 bases outside the gene matches. Germline V gene sequence: CDR1 SGHDT, CDR2 YYEEEE. CDR3 in amino acids: CASSQGTSVTYEQYF. The CDR3, as DNA: TGTGCCAGCAGCCAAGGGACTAGCGTTACCTACGAGCAGTACTTC.

This sequence joins TRBV11-2 and TRBJ2-6; D is unresolved. The CDR3 loop spans 15 amino acids. Looked up from germline, CDR1 is SGHAT and CDR2 is FQNNGV. V was trimmed by 5 bases and J by 4 bases, leaving 12 bases between them. CDR3 residues: CASSRASAGANVLTF. Here the CDR3 DNA reads TGTGCCAGCAGCCGTGCTTCCGCCGGGGCCAACGTCCTGACTTTC.

The sample holds a few counts of this clone. For the CDR3, the DNA is TGTGCCAGCAGTCTCGGGCCTCCGGGGACCATGAACACTGAAGCTTTCTTT. Its translation: CASSLGPPGTMNTEAFF. The genes are TRBV2 and TRBJ1-1; tentative D call: TRBD1 (5 bases). Trimming removed 5 bases from V and 0 bases from J, with 19 bases in between. The CDR3 covers 17 residues. Per germline, CDR1 SNHLY and CDR2 FYNNEI.

The V gene is TRBV5-1, the J gene TRBJ1-1; unclear D gene. Deletions cut 0 bases from V and 2 bases from J, with 11 bases between. The CDR3 totals 15 residues. Germline V CDR1 and CDR2: SGHRS, YFSETQ. The CDR3 nucleotides read TGCGCCAGCAGCTTGGTCGGCAGAGCAAACACTGAAGCTTTCTTT. Protein sequence: CASSLVGRANTEAFF.

This clone came up a few times. The J gene is TRBJ1-2, the V gene TRBV19; D is uncertain. Germline CDR1 LNHDA, CDR2 SQIVND (reference sequence). The CDR3 is 13 amino acids. Trimming took off 6 bases at V and 6 bases at J, with 14 bases between the two ends. For the CDR3, the DNA is TGTGCCAGTAGCTTTGAGGTGATGGATGGCTACACCTTC. The encoded protein is CASSFEVMDGYTF.

This clone was seen a few times. The rearrangement joins TRBV6-5 to TRBJ2-3; the D is unclear. The CDR3 is made up of 12 amino acids. CDR1 is MNHEY and CDR2 is SVGAGI in the germline V gene. The ends were cut back, 6 bases at V and 0 bases at J, with 4 bases in the middle. The CDR3 coding sequence is TGTGCCAGCAGGGCTAGCACAGATACGCAGTATTTT. Its translation: CASRASTDTQYF.

The rearrangement uses TRBV15 and TRBJ1-1; D is possibly TRBD1 (5 bases). Germline V gene data show CDR1 as LNHNV and CDR2 as YYDKDF (reference sequence). V lost 5 bases, J lost 4 bases, and 14 bases lay in between. The length of the CDR3 is 14 residues. The CDR3 sequence: CATSRGHLATEAFF. The CDR3 bases are TGTGCCACCAGCCGAGGACACTTGGCCACTGAAGCTTTCTTT.

The chain links TRBV4-3 to TRBJ2-2; perhaps TRBD2 as D (7 bases). Germline V gene lookup returns CDR1 LGHNA and CDR2 YSLEER. CDR3 length: 17 residues. V was cut by 4 bases and J by 4 bases, with 19 bases left in between. The CDR3: CASSLTWGGRGTGELFF. Here the CDR3 DNA reads TGCGCCAGCAGCCTAACTTGGGGGGGCAGAGGCACCGGGGAGCTGTTTTTT.

V is TRBV4-3 and J is TRBJ1-1; D gene unclear. This CDR3 has 13 residues. Germline V CDR1 and CDR2: LGHNA, YSLEER. With 1 base removed from V and 4 bases from J, the gap between germline ends came to 7 bases. The CDR3 DNA reads TGCGCCAGCAGCCAAGGACAAGGCACTGAAGCTTTCTTT. Protein: CASSQGQGTEAFF.

With respect to this clone: The junction shows a germline mismatch at one end, possibly a read error. The J gene is TRBJ1-2, the V gene TRBV30; the match to TRBD1 covers 7 bases. Germline CDR1 GTSNPN, CDR2 SVGIG (reference sequence). The length of the CDR3 is 10 residues. CDR3 nucleotides: TGTGCCTGGAGTGAGGGGGCAGTATATTTC. This encodes CAWSEGAVYF.

The rearrangement links TRBV25-1 to TRBJ1-4; 7 bases fit TRBD1. This CDR3 spans 17 amino acids. Germline values: CDR1 MGHDK, CDR2 SYGVNS. Trimming at V came to 4 bases and at J to 6 bases, leaving 14 bases not matched to a gene. CDR3 region: CASSGLRPGQTYEKLFF. The CDR3 bases are TGTGCCAGCAGTGGCCTAAGACCGGGACAGACTTATGAAAAACTGTTTTTT.

This clone was counted a few times. The chain has TRBV7-9 and TRBJ2-3, with 10 bases identical to TRBD1. From germline, CDR1 is SEHNR and CDR2 FQNEAQ (reference sequence). This CDR3 has 17 residues. The V and J ends lost 5 bases and 1 base, in that order; junction bases with no gene match: 9. The CDR3 protein is CASSVDRGPVGTDTQYF. The CDR3 coding sequence is TGTGCCAGCAGCGTAGACAGGGGGCCGGTGGGCACAGATACGCAGTATTTT.

In this sample, this clone turned up a few times. The chain has TRBV10-3 and TRBJ2-6, with unresolved D. CDR1 ENHRY and CDR2 SYGVKD come from the germline V gene. Trimming cost V 3 bases and J 0 bases, with 18 bases left between them. The CDR3 runs to 19 residues. CDR3 sequence (DNA): TGTGCCATCAGTGATGATGGGGAAATCTCTCTCTCTGGGGCCAACGTCCTGACTTTC. Protein product: CAISDDGEISLSGANVLTF.

The V call is TRBV2, the J call TRBJ1-1; D is unclear. Germline loops: CDR1 SNHLY, CDR2 FYNNEI. The CDR3 length is 12 residues. The ends were cut back, 7 bases at V and 1 base at J, with 7 bases in the middle. CDR3 bases: TGTGCCAGCACCGAGGGGAACACTGAAGCTTTCTTT. Translation: CASTEGNTEAFF.

This clone has a handful of counts. The identical CDR3 is also encoded by other nucleotide sequences in the sample. This chain connects TRBV4-3 to TRBJ2-3; the D gene is possibly TRBD2 (5 bases). Germline lookup yields CDR1 LGHNA and CDR2 YSLEER. This CDR3 region has 16 residues. V was cut by 0 bases and J by 1 base, with 11 bases left in between. The CDR3 DNA reads TGCGCCAGCAGCCAAGATCCCAGCGGCGGCACAGATACGCAGTATTTT. Residues: CASSQDPSGGTDTQYF.

J is TRBJ1-1 and V is TRBV18, with no clear D. The CDR3 totals 15 residues. Trimming left V 0 bases short and J 3 bases short, with 11 bases between. In germline, CDR1 is KGHSH, CDR2 LQKENI. The DNA for the CDR3 is TGTGCCAGCTCACCACCGACTGGTCAGGACACTGAAGCTTTCTTT. It yields the protein CASSPPTGQDTEAFF.

The rearrangement joins TRBV30 to TRBJ2-5, with 11 bases fitting TRBD2. This CDR3 region has 14 residues. After removal of 4 bases from V and 5 bases from J, the junction contained 6 bases not matched to a gene. Germline-derived CDR1 and CDR2 are GTSNPN and SVGIG (reference sequence). This CDR3 is CAWTLAGGKETQYF. CDR3 in DNA: TGTGCCTGGACATTAGCGGGGGGGAAGGAGACCCAGTACTTC.

This clone was picked up a small number of times. The same CDR3 can be traced to other DNA sequences in this sample. The rearrangement links TRBV11-2 to TRBJ1-5; D unresolved. V lost 2 bases to trimming and J lost 7 bases, with 9 bases between them. The CDR3 sequence is 13 residues long. Germline V CDR1 and CDR2: SGHAT, FQNNGV. The CDR3 spells CASSLSPSQPQHF. The DNA for the CDR3 is TGTGCCAGCAGCTTATCCCCCTCCCAGCCCCAGCATTTT.

The chain couples TRBV6-1 to TRBJ2-7; a possible D gene is TRBD2 (6 bases). The germline V and J ends were trimmed by 8 bases and 5 bases, with 19 bases remaining between them. Looked up from germline, CDR1 is MNHNS and CDR2 is SASEGT. The CDR3 is 14 residues long. The CDR3 is CASPPVGGKDEQYF. CDR3 DNA sequence: TGTGCCAGCCCCCCTGTTGGCGGGAAGGACGAGCAGTACTTC.

The chain employs TRBV4-3 and TRBJ1-5, with a tentative D call TRBD1 (5 bases). This CDR3 region has 15 residues. Trimming cost V 0 bases and J 7 bases, with 13 bases left between them. Germline V gene data show CDR1 as LGHNA and CDR2 as YSLEER. The chain's CDR3 is CASSQDGAGGQPQHF. Here the CDR3 DNA reads TGCGCCAGCAGCCAAGATGGGGCAGGAGGCCAGCCCCAGCATTTT.

The J gene is TRBJ2-1, the V gene TRBV5-8, with a tentative D call TRBD2 (6 bases). CDR3 length equals 14 residues. CDR1 SGHTS and CDR2 YDEGEE come from the germline V gene. V was shortened by 0 bases and J by 8 bases, with 12 bases between the two germline ends. The CDR3 spells CASSLGGGIDEQFF. The DNA of the CDR3 is TGTGCCAGCAGCTTGGGAGGAGGGATCGATGAGCAGTTCTTC.

The chain carries TRBV29-1 and TRBJ2-1; the D call may be TRBD1 or TRBD2 (5 bases each). CDR1 and CDR2 from the germline V gene are SQVTM and ANQGSEA. Trimming stripped 5 bases from V and 8 bases from J, with 19 bases between. The CDR3 covers 14 residues. The CDR3 region is CSVFGGDTIDEQFF. The CDR3, as DNA: TGCAGCGTTTTTGGGGGAGATACAATCGATGAGCAGTTCTTC.

The J gene is TRBJ2-2, the V gene TRBV4-3, with a possible D match to TRBD2 (6 bases). The CDR3 spans 17 residues. The ends were cut back, 0 bases at V and 0 bases at J, with 11 bases in the middle. Germline lookup yields CDR1 LGHNA and CDR2 YSLEER. CDR3 bases: TGCGCCAGCAGCCAAGAGGGCACGGGGGCGAACACCGGGGAGCTGTTTTTT. The encoded protein is CASSQEGTGANTGELFF.

This clone was seen a few times. This sequence joins TRBV29-1 and TRBJ2-3; D gene unclear. Germline lookup yields CDR1 SQVTM and CDR2 ANQGSEA. This CDR3 is built from 10 residues. V was clipped by 5 bases and J by 6 bases, with 6 bases between them. CDR3 residues: CSVRTDTQYF. CDR3 bases: TGCAGCGTTAGGACCGATACGCAGTATTTT.

On this clone: Within the sample, other DNA sequences also encode this same CDR3. The chain links TRBV5-6 to TRBJ2-1; unclear D gene. Trimming removed 0 bases at V and 5 bases at J, with 3 bases between. The germline V gene has CDR1 SGHDT and CDR2 YYEEEE. The CDR3 totals 12 residues. The DNA of the CDR3 is TGTGCCAGCAGCTTGGGGAACAATGAGCAGTTCTTC. Translation: CASSLGNNEQFF.

In its sample, this clone was seen a few times. The rearrangement joins TRBV7-2 to TRBJ2-3, with 7 bases lining up with TRBD2. CDR1 is SGHTA and CDR2 is FQGNSA in the germline V gene. V trimming: 8 bases; J trimming: 1 base; junction bases outside the gene matches: 6. This CDR3 comprises 14 residues. CDR3: CASSLAARTDTQYF. For the CDR3, the DNA is TGTGCCAGCTCTCTAGCGGCTCGCACAGATACGCAGTATTTT.

The chain recombines TRBV10-3 with TRBJ2-5; 9 nucleotides line up with TRBD1. This CDR3 is built from 17 residues. After removal of 6 bases from V and 1 base from J, the junction contained 12 bases not matched to a gene. Germline loops: CDR1 ENHRY, CDR2 SYGVKD. In DNA, the CDR3 is TGTGCCATCAGCCCCCGCAGTGGACAGGGGACCCAAGAGACCCAGTACTTC. Protein sequence: CAISPRSGQGTQETQYF.

CDR3: CASSQSRGTYEQYF. The CDR3 DNA follows: TGCGCCAGCAGCCAATCAAGGGGTACCTACGAGCAGTACTTC. This chain uses TRBV4-3 with TRBJ2-7; D is possibly TRBD1 (5 bases). Deletions cut 2 bases from V and 2 bases from J, with 10 bases between. This CDR3 comprises 14 residues. Germline lookup yields CDR1 LGHNA and CDR2 YSLEER.

This clone was seen only a few times. This chain joins TRBV9 and TRBJ1-1; D is undetermined. V gave up 4 bases and J gave up 1 base, with 11 bases separating them. The germline V gene has CDR1 SGDLS and CDR2 YYNGEE. The length of the CDR3 is 14 residues. The DNA of the CDR3 is TGTGCCAGCAGCCCCAGGATCGGGAACACTGAAGCTTTCTTT. This codes for CASSPRIGNTEAFF.

This clone showed up just a few times. This chain uses TRBV27 with TRBJ2-3, with 12 bases matching TRBD2. J lost 6 bases, V lost 5 bases, and 3 bases had no gene match. Germline V gene sequence: CDR1 MNHEY, CDR2 SMNVEV (reference sequence). The CDR3 consists of 14 residues. This chain's CDR3 is CASSPLAGGDTQYF. As DNA, the CDR3 is TGTGCCAGCAGTCCCCTAGCGGGGGGGGATACGCAGTATTTT.

The rearrangement links TRBV9 to TRBJ2-7; 10 bases are shared with TRBD1. CDR3 size: 15 residues. Trimming took 2 bases from V and 3 from J; bases not matched to a gene: 5. Germline loops: CDR1 SGDLS, CDR2 YYNGEE. CDR3 loop: CASSVGGTGDYEQYF. DNA of the CDR3: TGTGCCAGCAGCGTGGGAGGGACAGGGGACTACGAGCAGTACTTC.